This is a list of T cell receptor beta chains from one sample in a study of cytomegalovirus exposure and HLA in healthy donors. Sequencing was performed with immunoSEQ multiplex PCR; in TCRdb, only in-frame clones are kept and a portion is missing. Among approximately 280,000 clones, roughly 85% were seen once, and the ten largest hold less than 4.5%. Sequenced material: PBMCs. The receptors were gathered from a man aged 35 to 55 in good health and CMV-seropositive. CDR3s include the opening cysteine and the closing phenylalanine or tryptophan. Fields, in order: clone size, D gene, V gene, J gene, CDR3 protein, CDR3 DNA. The D gene is left open where the match is weak. Some rows mark clone size as missing; the rest say once, few, many or name a class of expanded clone.

size: .; D: TRBD1; V: TRBV5-5; J: TRBJ1-4; CDR3: CASSLYRGPNEKLFF; DNA: TGTGCCAGCAGCTTGTACAGGGGCCCTAATGAAAAACTGTTTTTT
size: few; D: TRBD1; V: TRBV6-6; J: TRBJ2-7; CDR3: CASRPTGGYEQYF; DNA: TGTGCCAGCAGACCGACAGGGGGGTACGAGCAGTACTTC
size: .; D: .; V: TRBV6-5; J: TRBJ2-7; CDR3: CASSQPDGYEQYF; DNA: TGTGCCAGCAGTCAGCCAGACGGGTACGAGCAGTACTTC
size: .; D: TRBD2; V: TRBV7-8; J: TRBJ2-1; CDR3: CASSLASGSNEQFF; DNA: TGTGCCAGCAGCTTAGCTAGCGGGAGCAATGAGCAGTTCTTC
size: .; D: .; V: TRBV7-2; J: TRBJ2-7; CDR3: CASSSQGSISYEQYF; DNA: TGTGCCAGCAGCTCCCAGGGAAGTATCTCCTACGAGCAGTACTTC
size: .; D: .; V: TRBV5-6; J: TRBJ2-5; CDR3: CASSNWGGGETQYF; DNA: TGTGCCAGCAGCAATTGGGGAGGGGGGGAGACCCAGTACTTC
size: .; D: .; V: TRBV6-1; J: TRBJ1-1; CDR3: CASLLTGTANTEAFF; DNA: TGTGCCAGCCTGCTCACCGGGACTGCCAACACTGAAGCTTTCTTT
size: .; D: TRBD1; V: TRBV28; J: TRBJ2-5; CDR3: CASRPRQGAGETQYF; DNA: TGTGCCAGCAGACCGAGACAGGGGGCGGGAGAGACCCAGTACTTC
size: .; D: TRBD1; V: TRBV2; J: TRBJ1-4; CDR3: CASSPIQGALEKLFF; DNA: TGTGCCAGCAGCCCCATACAGGGGGCACTGGAAAAACTGTTTTTT
size: .; D: .; V: TRBV7-2; J: TRBJ2-7; CDR3: CASSRRTGILISEQYF; DNA: TGTGCCAGCAGCCGTCGGACCGGGATCCTAATATCCGAGCAGTACTTC
size: .; D: TRBD2; V: TRBV7-2; J: TRBJ2-1; CDR3: CASSFGTSSRNEQFF; DNA: TGTGCCAGCAGCTTCGGGACTAGCTCTCGCAATGAGCAGTTCTTC
size: .; D: .; V: TRBV27; J: TRBJ2-3; CDR3: CASSSPGPRGTDTQYF; DNA: TGTGCCAGCAGTTCGCCGGGTCCGCGGGGCACAGATACGCAGTATTTT
size: .; D: .; V: TRBV7-3; J: TRBJ2-6; CDR3: CASSFGGWPGANVLTF; DNA: TGTGCCAGCAGCTTTGGGGGGTGGCCTGGGGCCAACGTCCTGACTTTC
size: .; D: TRBD2; V: TRBV28; J: TRBJ2-7; CDR3: CASLTLGVSGASGYEQYF; DNA: TGTGCCAGCCTCACCCTTGGGGTTAGCGGGGCCTCCGGCTACGAGCAGTACTTC
size: .; D: TRBD1; V: TRBV28; J: TRBJ2-5; CDR3: CASTDREQETQYF; DNA: TGTGCCAGCACGGACAGGGAGCAAGAGACCCAGTACTTC
size: .; D: .; V: TRBV19; J: TRBJ1-5; CDR3: CASSHPPAGVGSNQPQHF; DNA: TGTGCCAGTAGTCACCCCCCCGCGGGGGTCGGTAGCAATCAGCCCCAGCATTTT
size: few; D: .; V: TRBV2; J: TRBJ1-5; CDR3: CASSGGGGLGNQPQHF; DNA: TGTGCCAGCAGTGGTGGGGGCGGGTTAGGGAATCAGCCCCAGCATTTT
size: .; D: TRBD2; V: TRBV5-1; J: TRBJ2-3; CDR3: CASRGAGGPSTDTQYF; DNA: TGCGCCAGCAGGGGGGCGGGAGGGCCTAGCACAGATACGCAGTATTTT
size: .; D: TRBD2; V: TRBV7-9; J: TRBJ2-1; CDR3: CASSSVGGGIYNEQFF; DNA: TGTGCCAGCAGCTCCGTGGGGGGAGGGATCTACAATGAGCAGTTCTTC
size: .; D: .; V: TRBV28; J: TRBJ2-1; CDR3: CASSLPYEREQFF; DNA: TGTGCCAGCAGTTTGCCTTACGAGCGGGAGCAGTTCTTC
size: .; D: TRBD1; V: TRBV28; J: TRBJ1-5; CDR3: CASSLQGARNQPQHF; DNA: TGTGCCAGCAGTTTACAGGGGGCGCGCAATCAGCCCCAGCATTTT
size: .; D: TRBD1; V: TRBV27; J: TRBJ2-5; CDR3: CASSEQGVGETQYF; DNA: TGTGCCAGCAGTGAACAGGGGGTTGGAGAGACCCAGTACTTC
size: .; D: .; V: TRBV7-3; J: TRBJ1-3; CDR3: CASSLLMGNTIYF; DNA: TGTGCCAGCAGCCTTCTTATGGGAAACACCATATATTTT
size: .; D: TRBD2; V: TRBV6-6; J: TRBJ2-1; CDR3: CASRKSGTSGYNEQFF; DNA: TGTGCCAGCAGAAAGTCCGGGACTAGCGGATACAATGAGCAGTTCTTC
size: .; D: TRBD1; V: TRBV27; J: TRBJ2-7; CDR3: CASSPQGEQPDEQYF; DNA: TGTGCCAGCAGTCCTCAGGGGGAGCAACCGGACGAGCAGTACTTC
size: .; D: .; V: TRBV27; J: TRBJ2-7; CDR3: CASSLSGLSYEQYF; DNA: TGTGCCAGCAGTTTATCCGGACTGAGCTACGAGCAGTACTTC
size: .; D: TRBD2; V: TRBV27; J: TRBJ2-3; CDR3: CASRETRGDTTDTQYF; DNA: TGTGCCAGCAGAGAAACACGGGGGGATACCACAGATACGCAGTATTTT
size: .; D: TRBD2; V: TRBV4-1; J: TRBJ2-1; CDR3: CASSQDDPGTSASEQFF; DNA: TGCGCCAGCAGCCAAGACGACCCCGGGACTAGCGCTAGTGAGCAGTTCTTC
size: once; D: TRBD2; V: TRBV10-3; J: TRBJ2-7; CDR3: CAISEGGRWGEQYF; DNA: TGTGCCATCAGTGAGGGCGGGAGATGGGGCGAGCAGTACTTC
size: .; D: TRBD1; V: TRBV28; J: TRBJ2-4; CDR3: CASSAQGARTKNIQYF; DNA: TGTGCCAGCAGTGCACAGGGGGCGCGAACCAAAAACATTCAGTACTTC
size: .; D: TRBD1; V: TRBV28; J: TRBJ2-1; CDR3: CASSYTGEVFF; DNA: TGTGCCAGCAGTTATACAGGGGAAGTGTTCTTC
size: .; D: TRBD1; V: TRBV6-6; J: TRBJ1-2; CDR3: CASSGQGESYTF; DNA: TGTGCCAGCAGTGGACAGGGGGAAAGCTACACCTTC
size: .; D: .; V: TRBV7-9; J: TRBJ2-7; CDR3: CASSLSGSYEQYF; DNA: TGTGCCAGCAGCTTATCCGGCTCCTACGAGCAGTACTTC
size: .; D: TRBD2; V: TRBV7-9; J: TRBJ2-1; CDR3: CSSSRTRYNEQFF; DNA: TGTTCCAGCAGCAGGACTAGGTACAATGAGCAGTTCTTC
size: .; D: TRBD2; V: TRBV5-1; J: TRBJ2-7; CDR3: CASSLGLADEQYF; DNA: TGCGCCAGCAGCTTAGGACTAGCTGACGAGCAGTACTTC
size: .; D: .; V: TRBV5-1; J: TRBJ1-4; CDR3: CASSLTVTNEKLFF; DNA: TGCGCCAGCAGCTTGACAGTAACTAATGAAAAACTGTTTTTT
size: .; D: .; V: TRBV7-8; J: TRBJ2-2; CDR3: CASGLWGGELFF; DNA: TGTGCCAGCGGACTTTGGGGCGGGGAGCTGTTTTTT
size: .; D: TRBD2; V: TRBV25-1; J: TRBJ2-7; CDR3: CASSEWLAGGEQYF; DNA: TGTGCCAGCAGTGAATGGCTAGCGGGCGGCGAGCAGTACTTC
size: once; D: .; V: TRBV7-2; J: TRBJ2-5; CDR3: CASSFGGGSETQYF; DNA: TGTGCCAGCAGCTTTGGCGGGGGCTCGGAGACCCAGTACTTC
size: .; D: TRBD1; V: TRBV11-2; J: TRBJ2-1; CDR3: CASSSLTGHNEQFF; DNA: TGTGCCAGCAGCTCGCTGACAGGGCACAATGAGCAGTTCTTC
size: .; D: TRBD1; V: TRBV27; J: TRBJ2-1; CDR3: CASSPWTGGKYEQFF; DNA: TGTGCCAGCAGTCCGTGGACAGGGGGGAAGTATGAGCAGTTCTTC
size: .; D: .; V: TRBV28; J: TRBJ2-7; CDR3: CASSLTSGNQPYEQYF; DNA: TGTGCCAGCAGTTTAACATCAGGGAACCAACCCTACGAGCAGTACTTC
size: .; D: TRBD1; V: TRBV19; J: TRBJ1-2; CDR3: CASRDQGAEAYGYTF; DNA: TGTGCCAGTAGGGACCAGGGGGCTGAAGCCTATGGCTACACCTTC
size: .; D: .; V: TRBV7-9; J: TRBJ1-3; CDR3: CASSWGRRSNSGNTIYF; DNA: TGTGCCAGCAGCTGGGGGCGAAGGTCCAACTCTGGAAACACCATATATTTT
size: .; D: TRBD2; V: TRBV30; J: TRBJ2-1; CDR3: CAWSYGLVVEQFF; DNA: TGTGCCTGGAGTTACGGACTAGTGGTTGAGCAGTTCTTC